This T cell receptor (beta chain) emerged from a study of beta chain features in type 1 diabetes. Study results and limitations: HLA influence on TCRB rearrangement stayed unresolved here. Shorter templates might be favored by PCR, equally in patients and controls.

This clone has just a few counts. Its target is unknown. V lost 1 base and J 5 bases, leaving 9 bases between the germline ends. The germline CDR1 and CDR2 sequences are SEHNR and FQNEAQ (reference sequence). The CDR3 sequence is 14 residues long. All of the isolated RNA was reverse transcribed, so expressed TCRB transcripts were sequenced. The table came from immunoSEQ multiplex PCR; TCRdb's copy has only in-frame clones and leaves some out. The sample gives hundreds of thousands of clones, about 30% of which show up once; 0.05% to 0.065% is in the top ten. The chain has TRBV7-9 and TRBJ2-1; perhaps TRBD2 as D (6 bases). The sequence came from a man younger than 35 in good health. Material: naive CD4+ T cells from blood. CDR3 protein: CASSLEGGNNEQFF. DNA for the CDR3: TGTGCCAGCAGCTTAGAAGGCGGGAACAATGAGCAGTTCTTC.